Listed here are 11 T cell receptor beta chains from one sample, sequenced in a study of T cell responses to AZD1222 COVID-19 vaccine (dated by TCRdb to the early 2020s). Per the publication, the time point label means: baseline before first vaccination. The library relied on the immunoSEQ multiplex PCR assay. TCRdb limited this immuneACCESS table to in-frame rearrangements with V and J called. A share of clones is missing; checked studies link under half to unresolved V genes, and the rest is unexplained. This sample holds some 150,000 clones; roughly nine tenths were observed only once. In total, the top ten clones hold about 3.7% of the sample. The sample consisted of peripheral blood, taken on day 0 of AZD1222 vaccination. These receptors originate from an adult in good health.

The chain links TRBV27 to TRBJ2-7, with TRBD1 identical over 8 bases. The CDR3 contains 13 residues. J was trimmed by 6 bases and V by 6 bases; bases with no gene match: 7. The germline CDR1 and CDR2 sequences are MNHEY and SMNVEV (reference sequence). The CDR3 DNA reads as TGTGCCAGCAGCGGGGCAGGGGGCCGCGAGCAGTACTTC. Its translation is CASSGAGGREQYF.

The chain joins TRBV10-3 to TRBJ2-2; 7 bases match TRBD2. The V and J ends lost 4 bases and 2 bases, in that order; junction bases with no gene match: 7. The CDR3 sequence is 16 residues long. Germline CDR1 and CDR2: ENHRY and SYGVKD. CDR3: CAISGQTSPNTGELFF. DNA for the CDR3: TGTGCCATCAGTGGCCAGACTAGCCCTAACACCGGGGAGCTGTTTTTT.

The chain is built from TRBV5-1 and TRBJ2-7, with TRBD2 matching over 10 bases. Per the germline V gene, CDR1 is SGHRS and CDR2 is YFSETQ. V shed 0 bases and J 7 bases; nucleotides not matched to a gene: 7. The CDR3 is 15 amino acids. The CDR3 DNA sequence: TGCGCCAGCAGCTTGGCCCGTCTAGCGGGAGAGGAGCAGTACTTC. The encoded protein is CASSLARLAGEEQYF.

The chain joins TRBV6-5 to TRBJ1-5; 8 nucleotides agree with TRBD1. The CDR3 is 15 residues long. V lost 4 bases to trimming and J lost 2 bases; unmatched junction nucleotides: 4. Germline-derived CDR1 and CDR2 are MNHEY and SVGAGI. For the CDR3, the DNA is TGTGCCAGCAGTTTAGACAGGGGTCGCAATCAGCCCCAGCATTTT. This encodes CASSLDRGRNQPQHF.

The chain links TRBV27 to TRBJ2-7, with TRBD2 matching 9 bases. This CDR3 comprises 15 residues. Germline V gene lookup returns CDR1 MNHEY and CDR2 SMNVEV (reference sequence). Trimming removed 6 bases from V and 2 bases from J; junction bases left unmatched: 8. DNA of the CDR3: TGTGCCAGCAGGCCTCCGGGACTAGCTCCCTACGAGCAGTACTTC. This gives the protein CASRPPGLAPYEQYF.

CDR3 DNA: TGTGCCAGCAGCGACTCAGGGAACAATCAGCCCCAGCATTTT. Translation gives CASSDSGNNQPQHF. The gene calls are TRBV2 and TRBJ1-5; possible D gene TRBD1, 5 bases. V lost 6 bases and J 3 bases, leaving 12 bases between the germline ends. This CDR3 is built from 14 residues. The germline V gene encodes CDR1 SNHLY and CDR2 FYNNEI.

The gene calls are TRBV28 and TRBJ2-5, with D possibly TRBD1 on 5 matching bases. This CDR3 has 13 amino acids. CDR1 is MDHEN, CDR2 SYDVKM, per germline. Trimming cost V 6 bases and J 1 base, with 9 bases left between them. The CDR3 DNA reads as TGTGCCAGCAGGGACACCCCCCAAGAGACCCAGTACTTC. It specifies CASRDTPQETQYF.

The CDR3 bases are TGTGGTGGAGACAGGGATGGCTACACCTTC. Encoded protein: CGGDRDGYTF. The rearrangement links TRBV30 to TRBJ1-2, with 7 bases matching TRBD1. CDR1 and CDR2 from the germline V gene are GTSNPN and SVGIG (reference sequence). The CDR3 length is 10 residues.

The chain couples TRBV5-1 to TRBJ2-2; TRBD1 agrees at 7 bases. CDR1 and CDR2 from the germline V gene are SGHRS and YFSETQ. The trim removed 1 base at V and 5 bases at J, leaving 5 bases unmatched. The CDR3 runs 15 residues. The CDR3 region has the DNA TGCGCCAGCAGCTTGTCGGGACAGCGGACCGGGGAGCTGTTTTTT. It is translated as CASSLSGQRTGELFF.

This chain links TRBV25-1 with TRBJ2-3; D is uncertain. CDR3 length equals 16 residues. The germline gives CDR1 MGHDK, CDR2 SYGVNS. Trimming took off 1 base at V and 0 bases at J, with 11 bases between the two ends. CDR3 residues: CASSESGGRSTDTQYF. The CDR3 DNA sequence: TGTGCCAGCAGTGAATCGGGCGGCCGAAGCACAGATACGCAGTATTTT.

This clone appeared a single time. This chain uses TRBV7-7 with TRBJ2-1, with 15 bases matching TRBD2. V lost 5 bases, J lost 2 bases, and 13 bases stayed unmatched. The CDR3 has 20 residues. Germline values: CDR1 SSHAT, CDR2 FNYEAQ (reference sequence). CDR3: CASSRGLAGGPLGPYNEQFF. For the CDR3, the DNA is TGTGCCAGCAGCCGCGGACTAGCGGGAGGGCCTCTGGGGCCCTACAATGAGCAGTTCTTC. The full variable domain, its missing parts supplied by reference TRBV7-7 and TRBJ2-1, is GAGVSQSPRYKVTKRGQDVTLRCDPISSHATLYWYQQALGQGPEFLTYFNYEAQPDKSGLPSDRFSAERPEGSISTLTIQRTEQRDSAMYRCASSRGLAGGPLGPYNEQFFGPGTRLTVL.